This passage covers 19 T cell receptor beta chains from one sample sequenced in a study of PD-1 blockade in classical Hodgkin lymphoma (TCRdb year 2020). Library generation was performed with the immunoSEQ multiplex PCR assay. TCRdb took this table from immuneACCESS and kept in-frame rearrangements with V and J called. Such tables lack part of the clones; where checked against another copy, unresolved V genes explain under half of the gap, and the rest is unexplained. Present in this sample are some 86,000 clones, 90% of which were seen just once. The top ten constitute 2.9% of the sample. This specimen's time point label, interpreted: cycle 4 day 1 (C4D1), after six to seven weeks of nivolumab. Relapse after autologous stem cell transplantation had occurred in all trial patients, and cohorts A, B and C were distinguished by prior brentuximab vedotin exposure. This sample comprised peripheral blood mononuclear cells (PBMCs), obtained before the fourth cycle of nivolumab. The source is a human donor with classical Hodgkin lymphoma.

CDR3 DNA sequence: TGTGCCAGCAGTTACTCGGGAGCTAAATTTTCCTACGAGCAGTACTTC. Protein product: CASSYSGAKFSYEQYF. The rearrangement joins TRBV6-5 to TRBJ2-7; D is possibly TRBD2 (5 bases). Trimming left V 0 bases short and J 1 base short, with 13 bases between. Germline CDR1 MNHEY, CDR2 SVGAGI. This CDR3 is built from 16 residues.

The rearrangement uses TRBV27 and TRBJ1-2; no clear D. V shed 5 bases and J shed 5 bases, with 15 bases lying between them. Looked up from germline, CDR1 is MNHEY and CDR2 is SMNVEV (reference sequence). CDR3 length: 14 amino acids. Here the CDR3 DNA reads TGTGCCAGCAGTCCTTCGGGCACACTATATGGCTACACCTTC. It yields the protein CASSPSGTLYGYTF.

The chain uses TRBV6-5 and TRBJ1-2; possibly TRBD1 for D (5 bases). The germline CDR1 and CDR2 sequences are MNHEY and SVGAGI. The V and J ends lost 2 bases and 4 bases respectively, with 14 bases between them. The CDR3 spans 15 residues. The CDR3 here is CASSYAQGGSYGYTF. As DNA, the CDR3 is TGTGCCAGCAGTTACGCCCAGGGAGGTAGCTATGGCTACACCTTC.

Here the CDR3 reads CAWSVAQGPYEQYF. The CDR3 region has the DNA TGTGCCTGGAGTGTAGCCCAGGGCCCCTACGAGCAGTACTTC. The genes are TRBV30 and TRBJ2-7, with D perhaps matching TRBD1 (5 bases). Trimming stripped 0 bases from V and 2 bases from J, with 11 bases between. The germline gives CDR1 GTSNPN, CDR2 SVGIG (reference sequence). The CDR3 consists of 14 residues.

The rearrangement joins TRBV4-3 to TRBJ1-2; D gene unclear. Between the trimmed V and J ends, which lost 0 bases and 7 bases, there was a span of 15 bases. The CDR3 totals 15 residues. Germline-derived CDR1 and CDR2 are LGHNA and YSLEER. CDR3 loop: CASSQELGIVGGYTF. The CDR3 nucleotides are TGCGCCAGCAGCCAAGAGTTGGGGATAGTGGGTGGCTACACCTTC.

The genes are TRBV15 and TRBJ1-4; TRBD1 matches 7 bases. The ends lost 0 bases at V and 3 bases at J; junction bases unmatched: 7. The CDR3 totals 17 residues. Germline V gene sequence: CDR1 LNHNV, CDR2 YYDKDF (reference sequence). The CDR3, as DNA: TGTGCCACCAGCAGAGATGCATCGACAGGGTCTAATGAAAAACTGTTTTTT. The encoded protein is CATSRDASTGSNEKLFF. The full variable domain, its missing parts supplied by reference TRBV15 and TRBJ1-4, is DAMVIQNPRYQVTQFGKPVTLSCSQTLNHNVMYWYQQKSSQAPKLLFHYYDKDFNNEADTPDNFQSRRPNTSFCFLDIRSPGLGDTAMYLCATSRDASTGSNEKLFFGSGTQLSVL.

This chain joins TRBV5-1 and TRBJ1-1; a possible D gene is TRBD1 (6 bases). V lost 0 bases and J 6 bases, leaving 18 bases between the germline ends. The CDR3 totals 16 residues. CDR1 SGHRS and CDR2 YFSETQ come from the germline V gene. The CDR3: CASSLGGWGQWAEAFF. In nucleotides, the CDR3 is TGCGCCAGCAGCTTGGGCGGGTGGGGGCAATGGGCTGAAGCTTTCTTT.

This clone appeared once. The V call is TRBV12-5, the J call TRBJ2-2, with D perhaps matching TRBD1 (5 bases). V lost 6 bases and J lost 6, with 14 bases in between. CDR1 and CDR2 from the germline V gene are LGHNT and FRNRAP. The CDR3 runs to 14 residues. The CDR3 spells CASGSSQGSGELFF. The CDR3 nucleotides are TGTGCTAGTGGGTCATCGCAGGGATCCGGGGAGCTGTTTTTT.

The chain joins TRBV14 to TRBJ1-6; D unresolved. Germline V gene data show CDR1 as SGHDN and CDR2 as FVKESK. The CDR3 is 14 residues long. The V end lost 0 bases, the J end lost 10 bases, and 10 bases lay between the germline ends. The CDR3 is CASSQDDLGSPLHF. The CDR3 DNA sequence: TGTGCCAGCAGCCAAGATGATTTGGGGTCACCCCTCCACTTT.

The chain has TRBV7-2 and TRBJ2-7; D not certain. Germline assignment: CDR1 SGHTA and CDR2 FQGNSA. CDR3 size: 12 residues. The V gene lost 0 bases and the J gene lost 5 bases, with 5 bases spanning the gap. This CDR3 is CASSLAFDEQYF. In DNA, the CDR3 is TGTGCCAGCAGCTTAGCTTTCGACGAGCAGTACTTC.

This clone was counted only a few times. This chain connects TRBV2 to TRBJ1-5, with D possibly being TRBD1 (5 bases). This CDR3 is 15 amino acids long. Germline CDR1 is SNHLY and CDR2 is FYNNEI. V was shortened by 3 bases and J by 6 bases, with 15 bases between the two germline ends. CDR3 in amino acids: CASSEGHVEGQPQHF. CDR3 nucleotides: TGTGCCAGCAGTGAGGGGCACGTAGAGGGTCAGCCCCAGCATTTT. Filled out from reference TRBV2 and TRBJ1-5, the complete variable domain reads EPEVTQTPSHQVTQMGQEVILRCVPISNHLYFYWYRQILGQKVEFLVSFYNNEISEKSEIFDDQFSVERPDGSNFTLKIRSTKLEDSAMYFCASSEGHVEGQPQHFGDGTRLSIL.

V gene TRBV6-1 combines with J gene TRBJ1-1, with 7 bases identical to TRBD1. The germline V gene encodes CDR1 MNHNS and CDR2 SASEGT. V shed 6 bases, J shed 5 bases, and the junction held 9 bases outside the gene matches. This CDR3 contains 14 residues. The CDR3 protein is CASRDSNRGTEAFF. The CDR3 DNA sequence: TGTGCCAGCAGGGATAGTAACAGGGGAACTGAAGCTTTCTTT.

The V and J genes are TRBV6-5 and TRBJ2-1; no clear D gene. V dropped 0 bases and J dropped 6 bases, with 9 bases sitting between them. Germline V gives CDR1 MNHEY, CDR2 SVGAGI. The CDR3 totals 14 residues. Here the CDR3 DNA reads TGTGCCAGCAGTTACTCAGGGTTGCTCAATGAGCAGTTCTTC. Protein product: CASSYSGLLNEQFF.

The chain recombines TRBV18 with TRBJ1-1; D remains ambiguous. V was clipped by 4 bases and J by 0 bases, with 9 bases between them. The germline V gene encodes CDR1 KGHSH and CDR2 LQKENI. The CDR3 contains 14 residues. The CDR3 sequence is CASSQLDLNTEAFF. The CDR3 DNA follows: TGTGCCAGCTCACAGTTGGATCTGAACACTGAAGCTTTCTTT. Full variable domain (outside the CDR3, taken from reference TRBV18 and TRBJ1-1): NAGVMQNPRHLVRRRGQEARLRCSPMKGHSHVYWYRQLPEEGLKFMVYLQKENIIDESGMPKERFSAEFPKEGPSILRIQQVVRGDSAAYFCASSQLDLNTEAFFGQGTRLTVV.

The genes are TRBV9 and TRBJ1-1, with 8 bases identical to TRBD1. This CDR3 has 15 residues. After removal of 2 bases from V and 6 bases from J, the junction contained 9 bases not matched to a gene. Per germline, CDR1 SGDLS and CDR2 YYNGEE. The CDR3 DNA sequence: TGTGCCAGCAGCGTTGTTCAGGGGGCGTGGGCTGAAGCTTTCTTT. Amino acid sequence: CASSVVQGAWAEAFF.

The chain is built from TRBV11-2 and TRBJ2-5, with 10 positions matching TRBD1. Germline CDR1 reads SGHAT; CDR2 reads FQNNGV. The ends lost 0 bases at V and 5 bases at J; junction bases unmatched: 3. CDR3 size: 15 residues. The CDR3 sequence is CASSLDGTGDETQYF. The CDR3 DNA follows: TGTGCCAGCAGCTTAGACGGGACAGGGGATGAGACCCAGTACTTC.

The gene calls are TRBV12-5 and TRBJ1-4, with a weak D call TRBD1 (5 bases). There are 15 residues in the CDR3. Germline CDR1 reads LGHNT; CDR2 reads FRNRAP. The V gene lost 7 bases and the J gene lost 4 bases, with 16 bases spanning the gap. The CDR3 DNA reads TGTGCTAGTGCCGCAGCAGGGACGTTTAATGAAAAACTGTTTTTT. Residues: CASAAAGTFNEKLFF.

V gene TRBV7-8 combines with J gene TRBJ2-1; 8 bases map to TRBD2. Germline assignment: CDR1 SGHVS and CDR2 FQNEAQ. The CDR3 loop spans 21 amino acids. V gave up 1 base and J gave up 5 bases; unmatched junction bases: 22. The CDR3 spells CASSLERPGTSKALRNNEQFF. Written as DNA, the CDR3 is TGTGCCAGCAGCTTAGAACGGCCCGGGACTAGTAAAGCCCTTAGAAACAATGAGCAGTTCTTC.

V is TRBV5-1 and J is TRBJ2-7, with D perhaps being TRBD1 or TRBD2 (5 bases each). The V end was cut by 4 bases, the J end by 8 bases, with 22 bases between. Germline V gives CDR1 SGHRS, CDR2 YFSETQ. The CDR3 consists of 15 residues. In DNA, the CDR3 is TGCGCCAGCAGCCCACAACCCGGGGACGGCATCCAGCAGTACTTC. It specifies CASSPQPGDGIQQYF.